These 8 T cell receptor beta chains were all obtained from the same sample, sequenced in a study of T cell responses to AZD1222 COVID-19 vaccine. The data were produced by immunoSEQ multiplex PCR, yet TCRdb's version contains in-frame clones alone and is incomplete. The table shows about 150,000 clones, with over 90% occurring only once. This material consisted of peripheral blood, taken on day 0 of AZD1222 vaccination. The receptor set was obtained from an adult in good health.

The CDR3 region has the DNA TGTGCCAGCAGCTTAGGGACAGGGGACGGCTATGGCTACACCTTC. Translation gives CASSLGTGDGYGYTF. The rearrangement uses TRBV5-8 and TRBJ1-2; 10 bases fit TRBD1. Trimming removed 2 bases from V and 4 bases from J; junction bases left unmatched: 5. The CDR3 totals 15 residues. Germline V gene lookup returns CDR1 SGHTS and CDR2 YDEGEE.

The rearrangement joins TRBV4-1 to TRBJ1-3; 7 bases fit TRBD1. Germline loops: CDR1 MGHRA, CDR2 YSYEKL. The CDR3 totals 17 residues. V lost 6 bases to trimming and J lost 4 bases; unmatched junction nucleotides: 15. CDR3 protein: CASRSSSTGELGNTIYF. The CDR3 DNA sequence: TGCGCCAGCAGATCCTCAAGTACAGGGGAACTCGGAAACACCATATATTTT.

The chain carries TRBV7-3 and TRBJ2-3; the match to TRBD2 covers 11 bases. Germline values: CDR1 SGHTA, CDR2 FQGTGA. This CDR3 is 14 amino acids long. Losses at the gene ends were 6 bases for V and 5 bases for J; bases not matched to a gene: 4. The CDR3 reads CASSSGLAGDTQYF. As DNA, the CDR3 is TGTGCCAGCAGTTCCGGACTAGCGGGAGATACGCAGTATTTT. Full variable domain (missing parts from reference TRBV7-3 and TRBJ2-3): GAGVSQTPSNKVTEKGKYVELRCDPISGHTALYWYRQSLGQGPEFLIYFQGTGAADDSGLPNDRFFAVRPEGSVSTLKIQRTERGDSAVYLCASSSGLAGDTQYFGPGTRLTVL.

The gene calls are TRBV2 and TRBJ1-5; TRBD1 aligns across 9 bases. J lost 4 bases, V lost 6 bases, and 7 bases had no gene match. The CDR3 is 15 residues long. The germline V gene encodes CDR1 SNHLY and CDR2 FYNNEI. The CDR3 spells CASSPNRGPNQPQHF. DNA for the CDR3: TGTGCCAGCAGCCCGAACAGGGGGCCAAATCAGCCCCAGCATTTT. Variable domain in full (rest from reference TRBV2 and TRBJ1-5): EPEVTQTPSHQVTQMGQEVILRCVPISNHLYFYWYRQILGQKVEFLVSFYNNEISEKSEIFDDQFSVERPDGSNFTLKIRSTKLEDSAMYFCASSPNRGPNQPQHFGDGTRLSIL.

The chain recombines TRBV10-3 with TRBJ1-1; 7 nucleotides align to TRBD1. The CDR3 sequence is 13 residues long. Germline V gene lookup returns CDR1 ENHRY and CDR2 SYGVKD. The V segment lost 10 bases and the J segment 2 bases; nucleotides outside the gene matches: 7. The CDR3 DNA reads TGTGCCAGAAGGGACAGTGCCAACACTGAAGCTTTCTTT. This encodes CARRDSANTEAFF.

The chain carries TRBV7-2 and TRBJ2-7; the D gene is possibly TRBD2 (5 bases). The CDR3 length is 16 residues. Looked up from germline, CDR1 is SGHTA and CDR2 is FQGNSA. V was pared by 2 bases and J by 0 bases, with 14 bases between. The CDR3 bases are TGTGCCAGCAGCTTAAGAGTCGGGGAAGGCTCCTACGAGCAGTACTTC. It translates to CASSLRVGEGSYEQYF. Drawing the rest from reference TRBV7-2 and TRBJ2-7, the complete variable domain is GAGVSQSPSNKVTEKGKDVELRCDPISGHTALYWYRQSLGQGLEFLIYFQGNSAPDKSGLPSDRFSAERTGGSVSTLTIQRTQQEDSAVYLCASSLRVGEGSYEQYFGPGTRLTVT.

J is TRBJ2-7 and V is TRBV14; 7 bases align to TRBD2. With V trimmed by 5 bases and J by 6 bases, 16 bases remained unmatched. Germline lookup yields CDR1 SGHDN and CDR2 FVKESK. The CDR3 has 16 residues. The CDR3 DNA sequence: TGTGCCAGCAGCGTCTTCGCGGGAGTCGTACGGGGCGAGCAGTACTTC. Amino acids: CASSVFAGVVRGEQYF.

This chain connects TRBV2 to TRBJ1-5, with 7 nucleotides matching TRBD1. Trimming removed 1 base from V and 2 bases from J; junction bases left unmatched: 5. The CDR3 is 16 residues long. In germline, CDR1 is SNHLY, CDR2 FYNNEI. For the CDR3, the DNA is TGTGCCAGCAGTGAAGATAGACAGGGCCGCAATCAGCCCCAGCATTTT. Amino acid sequence: CASSEDRQGRNQPQHF.